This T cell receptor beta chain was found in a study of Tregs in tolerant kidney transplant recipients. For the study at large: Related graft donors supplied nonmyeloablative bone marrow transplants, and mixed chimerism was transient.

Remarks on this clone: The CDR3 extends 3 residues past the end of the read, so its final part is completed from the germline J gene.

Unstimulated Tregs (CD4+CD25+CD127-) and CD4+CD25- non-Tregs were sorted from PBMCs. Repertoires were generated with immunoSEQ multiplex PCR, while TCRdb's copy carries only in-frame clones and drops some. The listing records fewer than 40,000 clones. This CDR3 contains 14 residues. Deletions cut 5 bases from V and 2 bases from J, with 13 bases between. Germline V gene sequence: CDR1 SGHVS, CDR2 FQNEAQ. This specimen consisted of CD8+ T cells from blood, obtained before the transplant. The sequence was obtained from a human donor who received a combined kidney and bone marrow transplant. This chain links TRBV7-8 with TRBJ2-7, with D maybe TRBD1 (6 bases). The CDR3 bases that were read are TGTGCCAGCAGCATTACGGGACACACCTACGAG. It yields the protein CASSITGHTYE. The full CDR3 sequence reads CASSITGHTYEQYF.